The entry below describes one T cell receptor (beta chain). Its antigen is still unknown. No base-level quality is on record; no much larger clone is a single base apart. Relative to germline, V is 6 bases shorter and J is 8 bases shorter, with 12 bases between their ends. Spanning cysteine to phenylalanine, the CDR3 consists of 13 amino acids. The CDR3 DNA has 39 bases and is translated from base 1. The germline V gene yields SGDLS for CDR1 and YYNGEE for CDR2. TCRbeta CDR3 regions were amplified from genomic DNA using the immunoSEQ Assay, a bias-controlled multiplex PCR. The original methods were these. The number of nucleated cells in each sample was estimated from the amplification of reference gene primers within the assay. Sequence reads were collapsed and filtered to measure the absolute abundance of every unique TCRbeta CDR3 rearrangement. For each sample, productive Simpson clonality was calculated as the square root of Simpson's diversity index across productive rearrangements. Imported from immuneACCESS, the table was reduced by TCRdb to in-frame sequences with V and J called. These copies leave out some clones; in studies compared against another copy, an unresolved V gene accounts for under half, and the cause of the remainder is not known. V and J calls plus clone size are reproduced from that table; the DNA served to infer D and trimming. The sample yields about 97,000 clones; about 90% were counted once. The ten largest make up approximately 5% of the sample.

The data derive from a study of blood T cell repertoires in COVID-19 (dated by TCRdb to 2020 to 2021). For the study in its entirety: Samples covering the acute and convalescent phases of COVID-19 were provided by collaborators in the United States, Italy and Spain. The prospective study material was composed of cDNA or gDNA derived from T cells, B-cell-depleted T cells, or PBMCs. Deeply sampled blood TCRbeta repertoires from subjects exposed to, actively infected with, or recovered from COVID-19 were included in the dataset. The repertoires were released in a freely available public database meant as a resource for research on the immune response to SARS-CoV-2. The samples were drawn from the first 160 participants of the ongoing ImmuneRACE study and from 950 to 1,500 subjects provided by 6 global collaborators. The sample metadata nearly always contained a de-identified subject ID, COVID-19 status, age in years and sex. Where available, HLA class I and class II types were obtained from metadata supplied by the sample provider rather than from assay-based typing.

The full study reports these points: The amount of clinical and demographic metadata varied by source and participant and was provided uncurated.

At one collaborating source in Seattle, patients were enrolled during active infection and were followed longitudinally through the course of disease. The collaborating institutions used their own protocols to collect whole blood in K2EDTA tubes. For TCRbeta analysis, collaborators shipped samples as frozen whole blood, isolated PBMCs, or DNA extracted from either of those sample types. The sample taken for sequencing was peripheral blood. The receptor was isolated from a woman aged 45-65 years with COVID-19, enrolled during active disease. The chain uses TRBV9 and TRBJ1-6, with the D gene not confidently named. The CDR3 in this case is CASNKPGDSPLHF. The bases are TGTGCCAGCAACAAACCGGGAGATTCACCCCTCCACTTT.